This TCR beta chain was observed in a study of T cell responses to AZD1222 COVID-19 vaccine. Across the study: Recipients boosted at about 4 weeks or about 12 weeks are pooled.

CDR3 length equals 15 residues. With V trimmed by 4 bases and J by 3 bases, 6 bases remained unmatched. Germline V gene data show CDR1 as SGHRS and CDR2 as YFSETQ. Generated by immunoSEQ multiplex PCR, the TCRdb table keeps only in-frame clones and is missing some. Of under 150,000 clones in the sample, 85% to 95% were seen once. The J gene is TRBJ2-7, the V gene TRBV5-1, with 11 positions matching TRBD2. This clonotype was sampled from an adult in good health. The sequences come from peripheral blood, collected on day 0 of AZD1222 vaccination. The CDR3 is CASSLSTSGGYEQYF. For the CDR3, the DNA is TGCGCCAGCAGCCTTAGCACTAGCGGGGGCTACGAGCAGTACTTC.